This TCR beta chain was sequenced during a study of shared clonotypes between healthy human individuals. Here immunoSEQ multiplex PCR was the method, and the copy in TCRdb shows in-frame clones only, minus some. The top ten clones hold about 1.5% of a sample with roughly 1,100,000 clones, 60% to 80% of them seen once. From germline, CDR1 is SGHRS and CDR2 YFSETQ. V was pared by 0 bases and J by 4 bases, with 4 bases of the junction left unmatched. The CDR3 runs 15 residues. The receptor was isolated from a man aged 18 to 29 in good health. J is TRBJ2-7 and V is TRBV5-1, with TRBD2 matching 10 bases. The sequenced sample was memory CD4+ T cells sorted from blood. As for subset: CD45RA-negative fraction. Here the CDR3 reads CASSLEASGGYEQYF. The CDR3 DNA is TGCGCCAGCAGCTTGGAAGCTAGCGGGGGATACGAGCAGTACTTC.